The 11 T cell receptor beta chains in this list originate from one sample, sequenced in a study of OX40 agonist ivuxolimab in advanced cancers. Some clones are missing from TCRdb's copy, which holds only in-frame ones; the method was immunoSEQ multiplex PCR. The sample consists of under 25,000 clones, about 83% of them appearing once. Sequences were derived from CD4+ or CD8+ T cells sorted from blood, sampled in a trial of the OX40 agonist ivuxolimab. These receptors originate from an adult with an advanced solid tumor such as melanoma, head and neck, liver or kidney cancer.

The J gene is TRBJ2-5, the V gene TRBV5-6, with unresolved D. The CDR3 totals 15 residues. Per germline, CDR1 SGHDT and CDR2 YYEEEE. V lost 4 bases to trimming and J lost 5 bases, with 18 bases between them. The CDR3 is CASSALGPRSETQYF. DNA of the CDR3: TGTGCCAGCAGCGCGCTCGGGCCGAGGTCCGAGACCCAGTACTTC.

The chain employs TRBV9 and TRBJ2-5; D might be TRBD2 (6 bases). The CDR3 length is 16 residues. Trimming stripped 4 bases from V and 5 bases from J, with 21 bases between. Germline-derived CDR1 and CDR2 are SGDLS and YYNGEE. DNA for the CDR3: TGTGCCAGCAGCACCCCACGGGACTCCCTCAGCGAGACCCAGTACTTC. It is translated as CASSTPRDSLSETQYF. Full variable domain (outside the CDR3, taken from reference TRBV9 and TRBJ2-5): DSGVTQTPKHLITATGQRVTLRCSPRSGDLSVYWYQQSLDQGLQFLIQYYNGEERAKGNILERFSAQQFPDLHSELNLSSLELGDSALYFCASSTPRDSLSETQYFGPGTRLLVL.

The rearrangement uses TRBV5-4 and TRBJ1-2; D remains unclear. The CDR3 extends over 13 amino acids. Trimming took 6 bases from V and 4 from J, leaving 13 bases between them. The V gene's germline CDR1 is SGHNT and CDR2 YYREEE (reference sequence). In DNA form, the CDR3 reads TGTGCCAGCAAAGTCGGGATCGGCTATGGCTACACCTTC. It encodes CASKVGIGYGYTF. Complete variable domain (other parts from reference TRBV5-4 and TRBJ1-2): ETGVTQSPTHLIKTRGQQVTLRCSSQSGHNTVSWYQQALGQGPQFIFQYYREEENGRGNFPPRFSGLQFPNYSSELNVNALELDDSALYLCASKVGIGYGYTFGSGTRLTVV.

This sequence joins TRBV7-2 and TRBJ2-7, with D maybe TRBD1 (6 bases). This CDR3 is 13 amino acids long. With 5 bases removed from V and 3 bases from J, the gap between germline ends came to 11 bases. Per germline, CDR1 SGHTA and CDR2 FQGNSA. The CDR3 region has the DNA TGTGCCAGCAGCGCCGGGACAATCTACGAGCAGTACTTC. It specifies CASSAGTIYEQYF.

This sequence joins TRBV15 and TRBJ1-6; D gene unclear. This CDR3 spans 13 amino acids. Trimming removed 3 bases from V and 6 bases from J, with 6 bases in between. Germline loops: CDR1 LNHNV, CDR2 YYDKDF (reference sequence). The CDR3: CATSRESNSPLHF. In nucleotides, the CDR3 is TGTGCCACCAGCAGGGAAAGTAATTCACCCCTCCACTTT. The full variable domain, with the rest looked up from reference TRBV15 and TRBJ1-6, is DAMVIQNPRYQVTQFGKPVTLSCSQTLNHNVMYWYQQKSSQAPKLLFHYYDKDFNNEADTPDNFQSRRPNTSFCFLDIRSPGLGDTAMYLCATSRESNSPLHFGNGTRLTVT.

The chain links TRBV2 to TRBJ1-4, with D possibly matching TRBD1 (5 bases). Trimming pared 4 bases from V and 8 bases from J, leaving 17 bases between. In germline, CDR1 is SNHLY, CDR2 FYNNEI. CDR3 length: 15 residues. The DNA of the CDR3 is TGTGCCAGCAGTGTTCAGGGACGGGATGGGGAAAAACTGTTTTTT. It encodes CASSVQGRDGEKLFF. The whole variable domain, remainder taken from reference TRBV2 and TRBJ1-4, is EPEVTQTPSHQVTQMGQEVILRCVPISNHLYFYWYRQILGQKVEFLVSFYNNEISEKSEIFDDQFSVERPDGSNFTLKIRSTKLEDSAMYFCASSVQGRDGEKLFFGSGTQLSVL.

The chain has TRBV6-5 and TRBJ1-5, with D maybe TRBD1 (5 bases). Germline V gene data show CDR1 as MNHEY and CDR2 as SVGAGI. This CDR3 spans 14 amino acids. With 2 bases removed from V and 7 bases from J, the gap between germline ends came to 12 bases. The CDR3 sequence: CASSYDQGAQPQHF. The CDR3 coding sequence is TGTGCCAGCAGTTACGACCAGGGTGCCCAGCCCCAGCATTTT.

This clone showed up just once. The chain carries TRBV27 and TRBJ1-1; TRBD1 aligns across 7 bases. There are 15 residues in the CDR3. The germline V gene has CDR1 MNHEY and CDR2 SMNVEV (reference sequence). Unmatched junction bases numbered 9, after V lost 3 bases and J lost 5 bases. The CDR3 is CASSFDRQGWTEAFF. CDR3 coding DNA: TGTGCCAGCAGTTTCGACCGACAGGGTTGGACTGAAGCTTTCTTT.

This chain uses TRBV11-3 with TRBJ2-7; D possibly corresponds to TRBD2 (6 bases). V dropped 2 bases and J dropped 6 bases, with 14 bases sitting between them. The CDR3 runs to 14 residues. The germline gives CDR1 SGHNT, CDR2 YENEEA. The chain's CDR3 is CASSLYGEVGEQYF. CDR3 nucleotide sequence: TGTGCCAGCAGCTTATACGGGGAGGTCGGCGAGCAGTACTTC.

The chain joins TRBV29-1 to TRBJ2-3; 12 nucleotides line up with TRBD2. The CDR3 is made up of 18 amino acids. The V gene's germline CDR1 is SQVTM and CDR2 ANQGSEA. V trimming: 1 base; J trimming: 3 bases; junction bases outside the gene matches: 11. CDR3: CSVEGSSGRAGGTDTQYF. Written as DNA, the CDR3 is TGCAGCGTTGAAGGTTCTAGCGGGAGGGCCGGGGGGACAGATACGCAGTATTTT.

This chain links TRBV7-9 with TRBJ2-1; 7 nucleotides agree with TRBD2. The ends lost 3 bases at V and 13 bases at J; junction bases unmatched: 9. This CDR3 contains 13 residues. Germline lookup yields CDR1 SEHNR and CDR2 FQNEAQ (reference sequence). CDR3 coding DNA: TGTGCCAGCAGCTTGGTGTCTAGCGGAAACCAGTTCTTC. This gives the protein CASSLVSSGNQFF.